This entry is about one T cell receptor beta chain. The sample comes from a study of blood T cell repertoires in COVID-19. Study overall: Sites in the United States, Italy and Spain provided acute and convalescent COVID-19 samples.

Produced via immunoSEQ multiplex PCR; TCRdb's table is partial and in-frame only. This table has 250,000 or so clones, approximately 90% appearing once. Trimming removed 1 base at V and 10 bases at J, with 16 bases between. The CDR3 runs 15 residues. Germline CDR1 is SGHVS and CDR2 is FQNEAQ. The chain recombines TRBV7-8 with TRBJ1-4, with D possibly TRBD1 on 5 matching bases. Sequenced input: PBMCs or T cells enriched from blood (not recorded which). This receptor was identified in a young woman with acute COVID-19. This chain's CDR3 is CASSLEQGSAGKLFF. The CDR3 DNA reads TGTGCCAGCAGCTTAGAGCAGGGAAGCGCCGGAAAACTGTTTTTT.